This TCR beta chain was sequenced in a study of type 1 regulatory T cells. About the study: T-allo10 is a Tr1-enriched, alloantigen-specific CD4 T cell product made in vitro.

This clonotype was counted only a few times. Antigen: not known. This CDR3 comprises 14 residues. The V end was cut by 6 bases, the J end by 6 bases, with 15 bases between. Per the germline V gene, CDR1 is LGHNT and CDR2 is FRNRAP. TCRdb fed the reads into MiXCR, producing one record per CDR3 protein. This sample has 35,000 to 50,000 distinct CDR3 sequences, with 12% found just once. Broader study findings: Type 1 regulatory T cells had a more restricted TCR repertoire than non-type 1 regulatory T cells.

This receptor was taken from a human donor in good health. The chain couples TRBV12-5 to TRBJ2-1; D possibly corresponds to TRBD2 (6 bases). The sequencing input was cultured non-Tr1 T cells, either the whole culture or a sorted T cell fraction (not recorded which). The CDR3 reads CASGPSISGNEQFF. The CDR3 DNA sequence: TGTGCTAGTGGCCCCTCTATTAGCGGCAATGAGCAGTTCTTC.